This TCR beta chain derives from a study of PD-L1 blockade in urothelial cancer. Across the whole study: Reported median T cell count for blood samples was roughly 140,000.

Sequenced by immunoSEQ multiplex PCR; TCRdb stores in-frame clones only, minus some. The sample records under 40,000 clones, around 88% being singletons. V lost 1 base, J lost 3 bases, and 13 bases lay in between. The germline gives CDR1 MGHRA, CDR2 YSYEKL. The length of the CDR3 is 15 residues. This specimen consisted of PBMCs, obtained around atezolizumab (anti-PD-L1) treatment. The origin of this receptor is a man aged 55-75 years with urothelial cancer. The V and J genes are TRBV4-1 and TRBJ2-7; D is possibly TRBD2 (5 bases). This CDR3 is CASSQGGDPYYEQYF. In DNA form, the CDR3 reads TGCGCCAGCAGCCAAGGGGGAGACCCTTACTACGAGCAGTACTTC.